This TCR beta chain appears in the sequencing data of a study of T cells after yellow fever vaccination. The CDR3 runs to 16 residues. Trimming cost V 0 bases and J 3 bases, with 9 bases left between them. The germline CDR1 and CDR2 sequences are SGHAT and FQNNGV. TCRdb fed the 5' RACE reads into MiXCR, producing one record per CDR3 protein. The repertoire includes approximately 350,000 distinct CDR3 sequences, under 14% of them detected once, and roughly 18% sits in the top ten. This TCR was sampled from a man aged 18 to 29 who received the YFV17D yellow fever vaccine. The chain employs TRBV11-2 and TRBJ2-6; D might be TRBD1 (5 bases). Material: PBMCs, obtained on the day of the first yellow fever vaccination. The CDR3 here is CASSLEQASGANVLTF. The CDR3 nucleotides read TGTGCCAGCAGCTTAGAACAGGCTAGTGGGGCCAACGTCCTGACTTTC.